These 22 T cell receptor beta chains came from one sample sequenced in a study of CD8 T cells in Susac syndrome. Reverse transcription of about 0.45 to 1 ug RNA used random hexamers. TCRdb recomputed calls from the immunoSEQ multiplex PCR reads with MiXCR, one row per CDR3 protein. The sample gives a few hundred thousand distinct CDR3 sequences, about 95% of which show up once; 0.08% to 0.095% is in the top ten. Material: CD4+ T cells from PBMCs. The receptors here all came from a human donor with multiple sclerosis.

As DNA, the CDR3 is TGTGCCAGCAGCGTAGCAGACAGGCCGAACACTGAAGCTTTCTTT. Its protein product is CASSVADRPNTEAFF. The V and J genes are TRBV9 and TRBJ1-1, with D possibly being TRBD1 (6 bases). This CDR3 region has 15 residues. Per the germline V gene, CDR1 is SGDLS and CDR2 is YYNGEE. The ends were cut back, 0 bases at V and 1 base at J, with 10 bases in the middle.

The genes are TRBV3-1 and TRBJ1-2; D is unresolved. Germline CDR1 and CDR2: LGHDT and YNNKEL (reference sequence). The CDR3 spans 17 residues. Trimming shortened V by 1 base and J by 5 bases, and 20 bases separated the two germline ends. The CDR3 nucleotides read TGTGCCAGCAGCCAAGGCCGGGCGGAAGGGTTCCGGTATGGCTACACCTTC. It codes for CASSQGRAEGFRYGYTF.

This clonotype was recorded once. This sequence joins TRBV14 and TRBJ2-7; the D is unclear. The V end was cut by 0 bases, the J end by 3 bases, with 6 bases between. The CDR3 extends over 13 amino acids. Germline CDR1 reads SGHDN; CDR2 reads FVKESK. The DNA for the CDR3 is TGTGCCAGCAGCCAAGATCTAGTCTACGAGCAGTACTTC. Translated, it gives CASSQDLVYEQYF.

The chain couples TRBV7-2 to TRBJ1-4; maybe TRBD1 (6 bases). The CDR3 extends over 14 amino acids. V lost 5 bases and J 6 bases, leaving 13 bases between the germline ends. Germline V lookup: CDR1 SGHTA, CDR2 FQGNSA. The CDR3 here is CASSPGASDEKLFF. CDR3 bases: TGTGCCAGCAGCCCGGGGGCCTCCGATGAAAAACTGTTTTTT.

The rearrangement links TRBV2 to TRBJ2-5, with D possibly matching TRBD1 (5 bases). Trimming shortened V by 7 bases and J by 0 bases, and 15 bases separated the two germline ends. The CDR3 totals 15 residues. Germline lookup yields CDR1 SNHLY and CDR2 FYNNEI. The CDR3 region is CASKEQGTNQETQYF. CDR3 coding DNA: TGTGCCAGCAAAGAGCAGGGTACGAACCAAGAGACCCAGTACTTC.

J is TRBJ2-4 and V is TRBV11-2, with TRBD1 as a possible D gene (6 bases). CDR3 length equals 13 residues. Germline lookup yields CDR1 SGHAT and CDR2 FQNNGV. V was shortened by 4 bases and J by 8 bases, with 12 bases between the two germline ends. Written as DNA, the CDR3 is TGTGCCAGCAGCTATACAGGGTCAGACATTCAGTACTTC. Amino acid sequence: CASSYTGSDIQYF.

The V call is TRBV12-3 or TRBV12-4, the J call TRBJ2-2; no clear D. This CDR3 contains 12 residues. CDR3: CASAANTGELFF. In DNA form, the CDR3 reads TGTGCTTCGGCAGCGAACACCGGGGAGCTGTTTTTT.

The V and J genes are TRBV3-1 and TRBJ2-7, with D perhaps TRBD1 or TRBD2 (5 bases each). The CDR3 runs 11 residues. Germline V gene sequence: CDR1 LGHDT, CDR2 YNNKEL (reference sequence). With 6 bases removed from V and 5 bases from J, the gap between germline ends came to 8 bases. This CDR3 reads CASRRGDEQYF. In DNA form, the CDR3 reads TGTGCCAGCAGGAGGGGCGACGAGCAGTACTTC.

The chain employs TRBV29-1 and TRBJ2-6; no reliable D call. CDR3 length: 18 residues. With 0 bases removed from V and 0 bases from J, the gap between germline ends came to 15 bases. Germline CDR1 reads SQVTM; CDR2 reads ANQGSEA. The CDR3 protein is CSVEDSAGFSSGANVLTF. The CDR3 DNA follows: TGCAGCGTTGAAGATTCGGCAGGTTTCAGCTCTGGGGCCAACGTCCTGACTTTC.

The J gene is TRBJ2-2, the V gene TRBV3-1; D may be TRBD1 (6 bases). Between the trimmed V and J ends, which lost 3 bases and 6 bases, there was a span of 14 bases. The germline V gene has CDR1 LGHDT and CDR2 YNNKEL (reference sequence). The CDR3 is 15 amino acids. This CDR3 reads CASSQAGAPPGELFF. The CDR3 bases are TGTGCCAGCAGCCAGGCAGGGGCCCCTCCCGGGGAGCTGTTTTTT.

The chain employs TRBV20-1 and TRBJ2-1; D gene ambiguous. The V end lost 5 bases, the J end lost 10 bases, and 15 bases lay between the germline ends. Looked up from germline, CDR1 is DFQATT and CDR2 is SNEGSKA (reference sequence). The CDR3 is 12 residues long. DNA for the CDR3: TGCAGTGCTGGATCATCCCCGCGCGAGCAGTTCTTC. It translates to CSAGSSPREQFF.

This chain joins TRBV2 and TRBJ1-2; 7 nucleotides match TRBD1. Germline CDR1 reads SNHLY; CDR2 reads FYNNEI. CDR3 size: 14 residues. V was clipped by 5 bases and J by 7 bases; unmatched bases: 10. As DNA, the CDR3 is TGTGCCAGCAGTCCTGATTATACAGGGGCTGGCTACACCTTC. The encoded protein is CASSPDYTGAGYTF.

This chain links TRBV6-5 with TRBJ2-2; TRBD1 aligns across 9 bases. CDR3 size: 15 residues. With 6 bases clipped from V and 5 bases from J, the junction kept 7 bases outside the gene matches. Germline CDR1 MNHEY, CDR2 SVGAGI. The CDR3 sequence: CASSRGQGRTGELFF. In DNA form, the CDR3 reads TGTGCCAGCAGCCGGGGACAGGGAAGAACCGGGGAGCTGTTTTTT.

The chain employs TRBV5-1 and TRBJ2-1; D perhaps matches TRBD1 (5 bases). The CDR3 extends over 15 amino acids. The germline gives CDR1 SGHRS, CDR2 YFSETQ. Trimming removed 0 bases from V and 4 bases from J, with 11 bases in between. In DNA, the CDR3 is TGCGCCAGCAGCTTGGAGGCAGGGTCGTACAATGAGCAGTTCTTC. As protein: CASSLEAGSYNEQFF.

The J gene is TRBJ1-1, the V gene TRBV4-2, with TRBD1 matching 7 bases. This CDR3 has 15 residues. Germline V lookup: CDR1 LGHNA, CDR2 YNFKEQ. Unmatched junction bases numbered 6, after V lost 4 bases and J lost 1 base. The CDR3 sequence is CASSLGDSKNTEAFF. Written as DNA, the CDR3 is TGTGCCAGCAGCCTAGGGGACAGTAAGAACACTGAAGCTTTCTTT.

The genes are TRBV20-1 and TRBJ1-5; 7 bases map to TRBD1. The germline V gene encodes CDR1 DFQATT and CDR2 SNEGSKA (reference sequence). V trimming: 6 bases; J trimming: 4 bases; junction bases outside the gene matches: 6. This CDR3 is built from 13 residues. This chain's CDR3 is CSARRGRNQPQHF. CDR3 nucleotide sequence: TGCAGTGCGAGAAGGGGGCGGAATCAGCCCCAGCATTTT.

This rearrangement joins TRBV20-1 to TRBJ2-5, with TRBD2 matching 10 bases. V shed 1 base, J shed 4 bases, and the junction held 3 bases outside the gene matches. This CDR3 region has 14 residues. Germline V gene data show CDR1 as DFQATT and CDR2 as SNEGSKA (reference sequence). The CDR3 is CSARVAGGGETQYF. DNA for the CDR3: TGCAGTGCTAGAGTAGCGGGAGGCGGAGAGACCCAGTACTTC.

V usage is TRBV4-1 and J usage is TRBJ2-2; D may correspond to TRBD1 or TRBD2 (5 bases each). Germline V gene lookup returns CDR1 MGHRA and CDR2 YSYEKL. The CDR3 is 15 amino acids. The ends were cut back, 3 bases at V and 0 bases at J, with 8 bases in the middle. The DNA of the CDR3 is TGCGCCAGCAGCCACGGGACGACGAACACCGGGGAGCTGTTTTTT. Translating gives CASSHGTTNTGELFF.

The rearrangement uses TRBV9 and TRBJ2-1; D remains unclear. This CDR3 is built from 12 residues. Germline values: CDR1 SGDLS, CDR2 YYNGEE. Trimming left V 0 bases short and J 9 bases short, with 7 bases between. The CDR3 sequence is CASSVEGFEQFF. Written as DNA, the CDR3 is TGTGCCAGCAGCGTAGAAGGGTTTGAGCAGTTCTTC.

The chain carries TRBV6-2 or TRBV6-3 and TRBJ2-5, with D possibly being TRBD1 or TRBD2 (5 bases each). CDR1 and CDR2 (germline): MNHEY, SVGEGT. The germline V and J ends were trimmed by 1 base and 2 bases, with 11 bases remaining between them. CDR3 length equals 15 residues. CDR3 nucleotides: TGTGCCAGCAGTTACTGGGAGAGGGGACAAGAGACCCAGTACTTC. Translating it yields CASSYWERGQETQYF.

This clonotype was detected once. The chain is built from TRBV19 and TRBJ1-1; D is unclear. Per the germline V gene, CDR1 is LNHDA and CDR2 is SQIVND (reference sequence). V was pared by 3 bases and J by 1 base, with 9 bases between. CDR3 size: 14 residues. CDR3 loop: CASSIPGKNTEAFF. DNA for the CDR3: TGTGCCAGTAGTATTCCCGGGAAGAACACTGAAGCTTTCTTT.

CDR3 nucleotide sequence: TGTGCCAGCAGCTTCGATGAGGCCTCATCCTACGAGCAGTACTTC. It is translated as CASSFDEASSYEQYF. The chain uses TRBV3-1 and TRBJ2-7, with D hard to call. Germline values: CDR1 LGHDT, CDR2 YNNKEL (reference sequence). The V end was cut by 5 bases, the J end by 1 base, with 15 bases between. The length of the CDR3 is 15 residues.